The 14 T cell receptor beta chains presented below share a single source sample, sequenced in a study of Ad26.COV2.S vaccination and SARS-CoV-2 variants. The sample's treatment: around 19 received Ad26.COV2.S at low or high dose, single or two shots; about 5 received placebo; per-sample allocation not given. The investigators took samples on day 63 after the first vaccine or placebo injection. Clones were read by immunoSEQ multiplex PCR, and TCRdb kept only the in-frame ones, dropping some. The profile shows approximately 500,000 clones, roughly 89% of them singletons. The sequenced sample was peripheral blood, obtained in a trial of Ad26.COV2.S vaccine versus placebo. All receptors derive from a person between 18 and 65 years old who received the Ad26.COV2.S COVID-19 vaccine or a placebo.

V and J are TRBV21-1 and TRBJ2-2; TRBD2 was called by the table and not checked on the DNA. TRBV21-1 is a listed pseudogene. CDR3 length: 18 residues. The CDR3 is CASSKAGGTEANTGELFF. The CDR3 DNA sequence: TGTGCCAGCAGCAAAGCGGGGGGGACCGAGGCGAACACCGGGGAGCTGTTTTTT.

The chain carries TRBV5-1 and TRBJ2-1; tentative D call: TRBD2 (6 bases). Germline V gene sequence: CDR1 SGHRS, CDR2 YFSETQ. V was trimmed by 6 bases and J by 5 bases, leaving 15 bases between them. The CDR3 sequence is 14 residues long. CDR3 sequence (DNA): TGCGCCAGCACGCTCCGTGGGGGGAACAATGAGCAGTTCTTC. Protein sequence: CASTLRGGNNEQFF.

In regard to this clone: In the same sample, other DNA sequences code for this CDR3. J is TRBJ1-5 and V is TRBV6-1; D gene ambiguous. Between the trimmed V and J ends, which lost 2 bases and 2 bases, there was a span of 4 bases. The CDR3 totals 13 residues. Germline V CDR1 and CDR2: MNHNS, SASEGT. The CDR3 protein is CASSERGNQPQHF. The DNA for the CDR3 is TGTGCCAGCAGTGAAAGGGGCAATCAGCCCCAGCATTTT.

The chain has TRBV7-9 and TRBJ1-4, with D perhaps matching TRBD1 (5 bases). This CDR3 region has 15 residues. The germline V and J ends were trimmed by 5 bases and 0 bases, with 10 bases remaining between them. Germline V CDR1 and CDR2: SEHNR, FQNEAQ (reference sequence). CDR3 sequence reads: CASSPRDSTNEKLFF. CDR3 nucleotides: TGTGCCAGCAGCCCTAGGGACTCAACTAATGAAAAACTGTTTTTT.

This rearrangement joins TRBV5-1 to TRBJ2-7; 8 bases agree with TRBD1. Germline CDR1 and CDR2: SGHRS and YFSETQ. CDR3 length: 14 amino acids. V lost 0 bases to trimming and J lost 5 bases; unmatched junction nucleotides: 4. The CDR3 loop is CASSLDQGANEQYF. DNA of the CDR3: TGCGCCAGCAGCTTGGACCAGGGGGCAAACGAGCAGTACTTC.

The rearrangement joins TRBV28 to TRBJ1-4; D unresolved. Trimming shortened V by 0 bases and J by 8 bases, and 10 bases separated the two germline ends. Germline CDR1 and CDR2: MDHEN and SYDVKM. The CDR3 loop spans 14 amino acids. The CDR3 protein is CASSLWTPGEKLFF. CDR3 DNA sequence: TGTGCCAGCAGTTTATGGACACCGGGGGAAAAACTGTTTTTT.

V is TRBV6-1 and J is TRBJ1-5; no reliable D call. Germline CDR1 reads MNHNS; CDR2 reads SASEGT. This CDR3 spans 15 amino acids. V lost 2 bases and J lost 7, with 15 bases in between. The DNA of the CDR3 is TGTGCCAGCAGTGAATCATACAACATGGGACAGCCCCAGCATTTT. Its protein product is CASSESYNMGQPQHF.

This clone was counted ten times or more. The gene calls are TRBV27 and TRBJ2-3; D is unclear. This CDR3 is 12 amino acids long. Trimming took off 5 bases at V and 6 bases at J, with 9 bases between the two ends. Germline CDR1 is MNHEY and CDR2 is SMNVEV (reference sequence). The CDR3: CASSLGFDTQYF. The CDR3 region has the DNA TGTGCCAGCAGTCTCGGTTTTGATACGCAGTATTTT.

The gene calls are TRBV30 and TRBJ2-7; no firm D call. Trimming took off 2 bases at V and 6 bases at J, with 14 bases between the two ends. The CDR3 runs 13 residues. From germline, CDR1 is GTSNPN and CDR2 SVGIG (reference sequence). The CDR3 here is CAWSTQQVGEQYF. The CDR3 DNA is TGTGCCTGGAGTACCCAGCAAGTGGGCGAGCAGTACTTC. Full variable domain (remainder filled in from reference TRBV30 and TRBJ2-7): SQTIHQWPATLVQPVGSPLSLECTVEGTSNPNLYWYRQAAGRGLQLLFYSVGIGQISSEVPQNLSASRPQDRQFILSSKKLLLSDSGFYLCAWSTQQVGEQYFGPGTRLTVT.

The chain's CDR3 is CASSLNTRDTDTQYF. The CDR3 region has the DNA TGCGCCAGCAGCTTGAACACCCGGGATACAGATACGCAGTATTTT. This chain links TRBV5-1 with TRBJ2-3, with D perhaps TRBD2 (5 bases). The germline V and J ends were trimmed by 1 base and 3 bases, with 12 bases remaining between them. In germline, CDR1 is SGHRS, CDR2 YFSETQ. The CDR3 runs 15 residues.

The chain is built from TRBV5-1 and TRBJ2-3, with 9 bases identical to TRBD2. The CDR3 covers 14 residues. Germline assignment: CDR1 SGHRS and CDR2 YFSETQ. J was trimmed by 5 bases and V by 4 bases; bases with no gene match: 5. The CDR3 DNA is TGCGCCAGCAGCCGCGGGGGGGCTTTAGATACGCAGTATTTT. It codes for CASSRGGALDTQYF.

The V and J genes are TRBV5-6 and TRBJ2-3; D gene ambiguous. Trimming pared 0 bases from V and 10 bases from J, leaving 9 bases between. The CDR3 is 12 residues long. The V gene's germline CDR1 is SGHDT and CDR2 YYEEEE. CDR3: CASSLVVGSQYF. For the CDR3, the DNA is TGTGCCAGCAGCTTGGTCGTGGGTTCGCAGTATTTT. The full variable domain, rest sourced from reference TRBV5-6 and TRBJ2-3, is DAGVTQSPTHLIKTRGQQVTLRCSPKSGHDTVSWYQQALGQGPQFIFQYYEEEERQRGNFPDRFSGHQFPNYSSELNVNALLLGDSALYLCASSLVVGSQYFGPGTRLTVL.

The genes are TRBV5-6 and TRBJ2-7, with 8 bases identical to TRBD1. Per germline, CDR1 SGHDT and CDR2 YYEEEE. The CDR3 has 15 amino acids. The V gene end was trimmed by 0 bases and the J gene end by 4 bases; junction bases not matched to a gene: 6. The CDR3 reads CASSLVGQGAYEQYF. CDR3 DNA: TGTGCCAGCAGCTTGGTAGGGCAGGGGGCTTACGAGCAGTACTTC.

The gene calls are TRBV11-2 and TRBJ2-5; D is possibly TRBD1 (5 bases). The CDR3 spans 14 residues. Germline V gene data show CDR1 as SGHAT and CDR2 as FQNNGV. Trimming stripped 5 bases from V and 4 bases from J, with 14 bases between. For the CDR3, the DNA is TGTGCCAGCAGCCCGGTCCAGGGCATAGAGACCCAGTACTTC. Amino acid sequence: CASSPVQGIETQYF. The full variable domain, its missing parts supplied by reference TRBV11-2 and TRBJ2-5, is EAGVAQSPRYKIIEKRQSVAFWCNPISGHATLYWYQQILGQGPKLLIQFQNNGVVDDSQLPKDRFSAERLKGVDSTLKIQPAKLEDSAVYLCASSPVQGIETQYFGPGTRLLVL.